This T cell receptor beta chain was identified during a study of patients and donors after allogeneic stem cell transplantation (dated by TCRdb to 2018 to 2020). Receptor amplification or capture employed RT-PCR. Sequenced using a NextSeq 550. In TCRdb, the public reads were trimmed at Q25 with fastp and aligned with MiXCR, with productive beta chains retained. Merged by CDR3 protein, the rows form single entries marked with the most common genes and DNA. The sample table holds over 200,000 distinct CDR3 sequences, of which around two fifths were seen once. In total, the top ten clones hold roughly 11% of the sample. As concerns this clonotype: Its antigen is still unknown. No base quality values were provided; no much bigger clone lies one nucleotide off.

CDR1 and CDR2 are drawn from the germline V gene (reference sequence): LGHDT, YNNKEL. The cysteine opens and the phenylalanine closes a CDR3 of 17 amino acids. Just CDR3 DNA is preserved here, 51 bases in frame from base 1. Cut back by 4 bases and 7 bases, the V and J ends lie 23 bases apart. The source is a human donor who was either an allogeneic HSCT recipient or a stem cell or donor lymphocyte infusion donor (not recorded which). It is not recorded whose cells these are; they may come from a transplant donor. Material for sequencing was blood, either unsorted or a sorted T cell fraction (not recorded which). The chain is made from TRBV3-1 and TRBJ2-1; no D gene can be assigned with confidence. CDR3 loop: CASSPYRPGPSGNEQFF. The DNA sequence is given as TGTGCCAGCAGCCCGTACCGACCTGGTCCCTCGGGTAATGAGCAGTTCTTC.